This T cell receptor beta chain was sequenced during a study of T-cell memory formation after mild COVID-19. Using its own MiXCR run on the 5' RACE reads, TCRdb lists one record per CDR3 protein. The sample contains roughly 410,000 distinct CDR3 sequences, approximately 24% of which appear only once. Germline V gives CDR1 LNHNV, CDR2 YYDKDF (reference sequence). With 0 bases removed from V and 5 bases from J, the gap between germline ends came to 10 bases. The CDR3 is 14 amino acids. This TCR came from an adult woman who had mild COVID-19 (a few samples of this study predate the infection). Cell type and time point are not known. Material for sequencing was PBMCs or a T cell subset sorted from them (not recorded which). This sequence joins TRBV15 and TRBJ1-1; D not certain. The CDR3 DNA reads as TGTGCCACCAGCAGAGATGTCCGGGGAACTGAAGCTTTCTTT. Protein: CATSRDVRGTEAFF.